This T cell receptor beta chain was identified in a study of blood T cell repertoires in COVID-19. Per the authors' pipeline: Reference gene primer amplification yielded estimated nucleated cell counts. TCRdb's table, derived via immunoSEQ multiplex PCR, lists solely in-frame clones and lacks some. V and J calls and clone size follow that table, whereas D and trimming were derived from the DNA. Of more than 150,000 clones in the sample, approximately 83% were seen once. Researchers sorted participants into cohorts using their self-reported clinical history. The CDR3 spans 16 residues. V lost 3 bases to trimming and J lost 4 bases, with 16 bases between them. Germline values: CDR1 SGDLS, CDR2 YYNGEE.

The material sequenced was PBMCs or T cells enriched from blood (not recorded which). J is TRBJ2-2 and V is TRBV9; a possible D gene is TRBD1 (6 bases). The receptor was isolated from a woman aged 55-70 years who had recovered from COVID-19. The CDR3 bases are TGTGCCAGCAGCGACAAACAGGGTTCGGGCACCGGGGAGCTGTTTTTT. Translation: CASSDKQGSGTGELFF.